This TCR beta chain was recorded in a study of early T cells in non-severe SARS-CoV-2 infection. This CDR3 is 16 amino acids long. The germline V gene encodes CDR1 MDHEN and CDR2 SYDVKM. The V end lost 10 bases, the J end lost 8 bases, and 24 bases lay between the germline ends. One entry per CDR3 protein results from TCRdb running MiXCR on the 5' RACE reads. The sample consists of 50,000 to 75,000 distinct CDR3 sequences, 4.5% to 7.5% of them appearing once. This clonotype appeared a few times. The origin of this receptor is an adult who was a healthcare worker with PCR-confirmed SARS-CoV-2 infection or an uninfected control (not recorded which). The chain has TRBV28 and TRBJ1-6; D may be TRBD1 (6 bases). The material sequenced was whole blood, taken at baseline. This chain's CDR3 is CAIAGTPGVGDSPLHF. The CDR3 DNA reads TGTGCCATCGCCGGGACACCGGGAGTGGGGGATTCACCCCTCCACTTT. Using reference TRBV28 and TRBJ1-6 for the parts outside the CDR3, the full variable domain is DVKVTQSSRYLVKRTGEKVFLECVQDMDHENMFWYRQDPGLGLRLIYFSYDVKMKEKGDIPEGYSVSREKKERFSLILESASTNQTSMYLCAIAGTPGVGDSPLHFGNGTRLTVT.